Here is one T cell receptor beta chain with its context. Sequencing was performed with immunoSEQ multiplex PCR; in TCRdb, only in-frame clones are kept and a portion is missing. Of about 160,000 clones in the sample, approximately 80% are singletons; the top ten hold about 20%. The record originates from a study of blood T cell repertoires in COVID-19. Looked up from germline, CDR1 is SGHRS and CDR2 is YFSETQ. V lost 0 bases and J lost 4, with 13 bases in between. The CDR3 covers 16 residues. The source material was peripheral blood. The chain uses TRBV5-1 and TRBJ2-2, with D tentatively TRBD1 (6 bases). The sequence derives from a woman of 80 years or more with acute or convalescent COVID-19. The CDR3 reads CASSLEGRGPTGELFF. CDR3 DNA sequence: TGCGCCAGCAGCTTGGAAGGCAGGGGCCCCACCGGGGAGCTGTTTTTT.